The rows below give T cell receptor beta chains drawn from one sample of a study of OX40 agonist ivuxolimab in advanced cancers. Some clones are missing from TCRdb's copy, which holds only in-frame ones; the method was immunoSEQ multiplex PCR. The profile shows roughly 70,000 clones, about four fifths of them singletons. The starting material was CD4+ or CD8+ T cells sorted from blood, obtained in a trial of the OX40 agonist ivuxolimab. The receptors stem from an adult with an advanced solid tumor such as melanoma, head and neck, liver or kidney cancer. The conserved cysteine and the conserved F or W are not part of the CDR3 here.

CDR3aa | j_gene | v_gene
ASSVGLENYNEQF | TRBJ2-1 | TRBV4-3
ASSMRTGWDTQY | TRBJ2-3 | TRBV19
ASSQRTGGYEQY | TRBJ2-7 | TRBV28
ASSAREPGNTIY | TRBJ1-3 | TRBV19
ASSEGTGEVGTEAF | TRBJ1-1 | TRBV2
ASRWNTEAF | TRBJ1-1 | TRBV6-6
ASSQGQGGYGYT | TRBJ1-2 | TRBV28
AWSVGGSYEQY | TRBJ2-7 | TRBV30
ASSLEPLAKNIQY | TRBJ2-4 | TRBV7-2
ASRARTGDQPQH | TRBJ1-5 | TRBV6-1
ASSPGDRDYNEQF | TRBJ2-1 | TRBV4-1
ASSLGTGGTGNTIY | TRBJ1-3 | TRBV5-1
ASSEVYNQPQH | TRBJ1-5 | TRBV6-1
SVGTEPTDTQY | TRBJ2-3 | TRBV29-1
ASSLALWTSGDTGELF | TRBJ2-2 | TRBV7-2
ASSEVWWQGEQY | TRBJ2-7 | TRBV6-1